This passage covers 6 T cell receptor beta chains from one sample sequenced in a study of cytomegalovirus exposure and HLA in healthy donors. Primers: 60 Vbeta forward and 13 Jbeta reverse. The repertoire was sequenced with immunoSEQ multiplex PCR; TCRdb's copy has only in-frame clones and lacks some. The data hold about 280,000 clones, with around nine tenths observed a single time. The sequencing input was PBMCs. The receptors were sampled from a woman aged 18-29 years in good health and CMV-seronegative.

CDR3 in amino acids: CASSLGQYYEQYF. The DNA of the CDR3 is TGTGCCAGCAGCTTGGGACAGTACTACGAGCAGTACTTC. The chain recombines TRBV5-4 with TRBJ2-7; maybe TRBD1 (5 bases). V was shortened by 0 bases and J by 3 bases, with 7 bases between the two germline ends. Per the germline V gene, CDR1 is SGHNT and CDR2 is YYREEE (reference sequence). This CDR3 comprises 13 residues.

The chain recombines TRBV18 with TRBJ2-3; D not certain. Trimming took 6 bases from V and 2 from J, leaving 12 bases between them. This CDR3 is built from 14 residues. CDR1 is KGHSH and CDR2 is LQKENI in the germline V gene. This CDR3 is CASSSVESTDTQYF. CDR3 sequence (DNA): TGTGCCAGCTCCTCTGTCGAGTCCACAGATACGCAGTATTTT.

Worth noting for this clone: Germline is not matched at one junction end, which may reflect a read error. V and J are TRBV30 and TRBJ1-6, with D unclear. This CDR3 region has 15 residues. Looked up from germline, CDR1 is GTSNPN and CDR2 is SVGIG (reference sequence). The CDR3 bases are TGTGCCTGGGAGAATAGTCGGAACTATAATTCCCCCCTCCACTTT. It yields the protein CAWENSRNYNSPLHF.

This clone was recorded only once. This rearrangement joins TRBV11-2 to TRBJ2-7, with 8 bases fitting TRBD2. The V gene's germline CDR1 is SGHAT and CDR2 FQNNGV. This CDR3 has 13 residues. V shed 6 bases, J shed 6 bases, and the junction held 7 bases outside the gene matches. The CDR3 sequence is CASRIISGGEQYF. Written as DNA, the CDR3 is TGTGCCAGCAGGATAATCAGCGGGGGCGAGCAGTACTTC. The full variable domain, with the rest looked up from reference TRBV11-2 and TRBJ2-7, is EAGVAQSPRYKIIEKRQSVAFWCNPISGHATLYWYQQILGQGPKLLIQFQNNGVVDDSQLPKDRFSAERLKGVDSTLKIQPAKLEDSAVYLCASRIISGGEQYFGPGTRLTVT.

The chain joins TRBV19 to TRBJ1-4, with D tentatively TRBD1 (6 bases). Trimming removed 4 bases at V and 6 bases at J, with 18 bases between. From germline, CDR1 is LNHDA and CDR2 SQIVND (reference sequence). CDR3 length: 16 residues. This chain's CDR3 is CASSTRDRPLYEKLFF. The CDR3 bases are TGTGCCAGTAGTACCAGAGACAGGCCCCTATATGAAAAACTGTTTTTT.

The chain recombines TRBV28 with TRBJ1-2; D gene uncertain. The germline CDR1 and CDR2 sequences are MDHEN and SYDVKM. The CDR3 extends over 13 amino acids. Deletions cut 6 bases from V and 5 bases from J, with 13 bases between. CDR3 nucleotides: TGTGCCAGCAGCCCGGAACAGTATTATGGCTACACCTTC. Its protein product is CASSPEQYYGYTF.